The entry below gives a single TCR beta chain sequence along with its context. The antigen remains unidentified. This sample stems from a study of response to subunit inactivated influenza vaccine. Findings of the study overall: Each seasonal flu vaccination may recruit only limited new T cells, authors suggested.

V gave up 5 bases and J gave up 2 bases, with 13 bases separating them. This CDR3 spans 14 amino acids. Per germline, CDR1 SGHTA and CDR2 FQGNSA. Each CDR3 protein gets one entry after TCRdb re-called the RT-PCR reads with MiXCR. The sample consists of around 470,000 distinct CDR3 sequences, 6.5% to 8% of them appearing once. Material: PBMCs from blood, obtained about 24 months after vaccination. V gene TRBV7-2 combines with J gene TRBJ2-7, with D possibly matching TRBD1 (5 bases). The source of this sequence is a man aged 50 to 75 who received an inactivated influenza vaccine. The CDR3 DNA reads TGTGCCAGCAGCAAAAGCCAGGGCCCCTACGAGCAGTACTTC. Translated: CASSKSQGPYEQYF.